The clone carrying this T cell receptor beta chain has a handful of counts. Both previously described methods and listed TCR primers were employed to make bulk TCR libraries. TCRdb processed the PCR reads anew with MiXCR; each CDR3 protein has one entry. Of about half a million distinct CDR3 sequences in the sample, around 23% were seen once. The data derive from a study of molecular identifiers for immune sequencing clone quantification. Study details: Five aliquots were made in replicates from the RNA of approximately 20,000 or 98,000 naive CD8 cells, and four were sequenced.

V dropped 1 base and J dropped 4 bases, with 13 bases sitting between them. Looked up from germline, CDR1 is MGHRA and CDR2 is YSYEKL. This CDR3 contains 16 residues. V usage is TRBV4-1 and J usage is TRBJ1-4; D uncertain. The receptor was isolated from a human donor in good health. Some libraries in this study had Jurkat cell RNA spiked in. The sample was naive CD8+ T cells from blood, with Jurkat cell RNA spiked in. The subset is: FACS-sorted CD8+CD4-CCR7+CD45RA+ naive T cells. The CDR3 loop reads CASSQVFVSLNEKLFF. CDR3 nucleotides: TGCGCCAGCAGCCAAGTTTTTGTGAGTCTTAATGAAAAACTGTTTTTT.